A selection of T cell receptor beta chains follows, all from one sample in a study of radiotherapy plus CTLA-4 blockade in lung cancer. Generated by immunoSEQ multiplex PCR, the TCRdb table keeps only in-frame clones and is missing some. The data contain around 90,000 clones, 83% of them singletons. The sample here was peripheral blood, taken from a patient treated with radiotherapy plus ipilimumab. The receptors originated from a human donor with non-small cell lung cancer who had stable disease on radiotherapy plus ipilimumab. CDR3s include the opening cysteine and the closing phenylalanine or tryptophan. A D gene is named only where the DNA matches it firmly. Rows give clone size only sometimes, using once, few, many, or a class for an expanded clone.

v_call: TRBV5-4
clone_size: few
d_call: TRBD1
j_call: TRBJ1-2
cdr3_nt: TGTGCCAGCAACGAACAGGGGCCCGGAGGCTACACCTTC
cdr3_aa: CASNEQGPGGYTF

v_call: TRBV27
clone_size: -
d_call: -
j_call: TRBJ2-7
cdr3_nt: TGTGCCAGCAGTTTAGGACCCCGAAGCTCCTACGAGCAGTACTTC
cdr3_aa: CASSLGPRSSYEQYF

v_call: TRBV28
clone_size: -
d_call: -
j_call: TRBJ2-2
cdr3_nt: TGTGCCAGCAGCCATATAACCCCGGGGGGCGACACCGGGGAGCTGTTTTTT
cdr3_aa: CASSHITPGGDTGELFF

v_call: TRBV6-5
clone_size: -
d_call: -
j_call: TRBJ1-1
cdr3_nt: TGTGCCAGCACCCCCCGGGGAGACACTGAAGCTTTCTTT
cdr3_aa: CASTPRGDTEAFF

v_call: TRBV5-1
clone_size: -
d_call: -
j_call: TRBJ2-3
cdr3_nt: TGCGCCAGCAGCATCCATGGTAGCACAGATACGCAGTATTTT
cdr3_aa: CASSIHGSTDTQYF

v_call: TRBV19
clone_size: -
d_call: TRBD1
j_call: TRBJ1-6
cdr3_nt: TGTGCCAGTGGCCCCACAGGGGGGAATTCACCCCTCCACTTT
cdr3_aa: CASGPTGGNSPLHF

v_call: TRBV14
clone_size: -
d_call: TRBD2
j_call: TRBJ2-3
cdr3_nt: TGTGCCAGCAGCCCCCGGAGACTAGCGGGAGAGGATACGCAGTATTTT
cdr3_aa: CASSPRRLAGEDTQYF

v_call: TRBV6-1
clone_size: -
d_call: -
j_call: TRBJ2-7
cdr3_nt: TGTGCCAGCTGCATGGGGGACTCCTACGAGCAGTACTTC
cdr3_aa: CASCMGDSYEQYF

v_call: TRBV30
clone_size: -
d_call: -
j_call: TRBJ2-2
cdr3_nt: TGTGCCTGGAGTCCGGGCGGCGGGGAGCTGTTTTTT
cdr3_aa: CAWSPGGGELFF

v_call: TRBV27
clone_size: once
d_call: -
j_call: TRBJ2-7
cdr3_nt: TGTGCCAGCAGTTTAATGGATGGGAGTAGACAGGAGCAGTACTTC
cdr3_aa: CASSLMDGSRQEQYF

v_call: TRBV5-4
clone_size: -
d_call: -
j_call: TRBJ2-3
cdr3_nt: TGTGCCAGCAGCCCCTCCTACGCGAGGGGAGATACGCAGTATTTT
cdr3_aa: CASSPSYARGDTQYF

v_call: TRBV30
clone_size: -
d_call: -
j_call: TRBJ1-5
cdr3_nt: TGTGCCTGGAGTCAGTCGGCGGGGTATCAGCCCCAGCATTTT
cdr3_aa: CAWSQSAGYQPQHF

v_call: TRBV7-9
clone_size: -
d_call: -
j_call: TRBJ2-5
cdr3_nt: TGTGCCAGCAGCCAAGAGGGGTCGAATAAGAGAACCCAGTACTTC
cdr3_aa: CASSQEGSNKRTQYF

v_call: TRBV7-6
clone_size: -
d_call: -
j_call: TRBJ1-2
cdr3_nt: TGTGCCAGCAGCCTCACGCTTAAATCTCGAAAGACCTATGGCTACACCTTC
cdr3_aa: CASSLTLKSRKTYGYTF

v_call: TRBV30
clone_size: -
d_call: TRBD2
j_call: TRBJ2-7
cdr3_nt: TGTGCCTGGAGTTTTCGGCTAGCGGGTTCAAACGCCTACGAGCAGTACTTC
cdr3_aa: CAWSFRLAGSNAYEQYF

v_call: TRBV11-2
clone_size: -
d_call: -
j_call: TRBJ1-6
cdr3_nt: TGTGCCGGCAGCTTAGATCGGGGTTCACCCCTCCACTTT
cdr3_aa: CAGSLDRGSPLHF

v_call: TRBV6-1
clone_size: -
d_call: -
j_call: TRBJ1-2
cdr3_nt: TGTGCCAGCAGAGTACAGGGTATGGCTAACTATGGCTACACCTTC
cdr3_aa: CASRVQGMANYGYTF

v_call: TRBV5-4
clone_size: -
d_call: -
j_call: TRBJ2-1
cdr3_nt: TGTGCCAGCAGCTTGGGTTTTGGTGGGAATGAGCAGTTCTTC
cdr3_aa: CASSLGFGGNEQFF

v_call: TRBV6-1
clone_size: once
d_call: TRBD2
j_call: TRBJ2-3
cdr3_nt: TGTGCCAGCAGCGATCAGACTAGCGGCACAGATACGCAGTATTTT
cdr3_aa: CASSDQTSGTDTQYF

v_call: TRBV27
clone_size: -
d_call: -
j_call: TRBJ2-3
cdr3_nt: TGTGCCAGCAGTTTACAAGGGACCCCTTCTAGCACAGATACGCAGTATTTT
cdr3_aa: CASSLQGTPSSTDTQYF

v_call: TRBV30
clone_size: -
d_call: TRBD1
j_call: TRBJ2-5
cdr3_nt: TGTGCCTGGAGTTATAAGGGACAGGGGTACCAAGAGACCCAGTACTTC
cdr3_aa: CAWSYKGQGYQETQYF

v_call: TRBV5-1
clone_size: once
d_call: -
j_call: TRBJ1-4
cdr3_nt: TGCGCCAGCAGCTTGGGACCGGCTAGGGGCGTCAGCAATGAAAAACTGTTTTTT
cdr3_aa: CASSLGPARGVSNEKLFF

v_call: TRBV6-6
clone_size: -
d_call: -
j_call: TRBJ2-1
cdr3_nt: TGTGCCAGCAGTTCTGGACTGGCGTACAATGAGCAGTTCTTC
cdr3_aa: CASSSGLAYNEQFF

v_call: TRBV2
clone_size: -
d_call: TRBD1
j_call: TRBJ1-1
cdr3_nt: TGTGCCAGCCAGGGGGCGATGAGCACTGAAGCTTTCTTT
cdr3_aa: CASQGAMSTEAFF

v_call: TRBV27
clone_size: -
d_call: -
j_call: TRBJ1-1
cdr3_nt: TGTGCCAGCAGTTTAACCATGAACACTGAAGCTTTCTTT
cdr3_aa: CASSLTMNTEAFF

v_call: TRBV9
clone_size: -
d_call: TRBD2
j_call: TRBJ2-5
cdr3_nt: TGTGCCAGCGGCGGAGGGACTATACAAGAGACCCAGTACTTC
cdr3_aa: CASGGGTIQETQYF

v_call: TRBV7-9
clone_size: -
d_call: TRBD1
j_call: TRBJ2-1
cdr3_nt: TGTGCCAGCAGCCGGGACAGCTACAATGAGCAGTTCTTC
cdr3_aa: CASSRDSYNEQFF

v_call: TRBV2
clone_size: -
d_call: -
j_call: TRBJ2-1
cdr3_nt: TGTGCCAGCAACCCGACAGACCAGCAGTTCTTC
cdr3_aa: CASNPTDQQFF